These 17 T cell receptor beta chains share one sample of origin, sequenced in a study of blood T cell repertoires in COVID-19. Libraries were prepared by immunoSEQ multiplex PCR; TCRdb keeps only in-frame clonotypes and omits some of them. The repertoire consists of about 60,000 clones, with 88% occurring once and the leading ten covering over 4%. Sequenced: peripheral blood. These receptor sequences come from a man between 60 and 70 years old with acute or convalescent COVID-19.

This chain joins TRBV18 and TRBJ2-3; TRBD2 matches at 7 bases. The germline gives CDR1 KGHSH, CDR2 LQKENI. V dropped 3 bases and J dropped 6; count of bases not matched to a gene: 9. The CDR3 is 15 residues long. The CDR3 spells CASSPTSFPSDTQYF. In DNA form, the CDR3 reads TGTGCCAGCTCACCGACTAGCTTTCCCTCGGATACGCAGTATTTT.

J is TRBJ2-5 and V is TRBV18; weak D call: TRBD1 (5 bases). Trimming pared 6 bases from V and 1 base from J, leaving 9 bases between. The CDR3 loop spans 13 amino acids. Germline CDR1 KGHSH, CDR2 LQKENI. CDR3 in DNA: TGTGCCAGCTCCCGCGACAGCCAAGAGACCCAGTACTTC. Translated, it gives CASSRDSQETQYF.

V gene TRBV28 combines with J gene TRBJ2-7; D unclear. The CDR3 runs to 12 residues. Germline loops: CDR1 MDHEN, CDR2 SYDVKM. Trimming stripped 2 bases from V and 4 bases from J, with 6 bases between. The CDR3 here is CASSLSRYEQYF. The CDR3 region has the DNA TGTGCCAGCAGTTTAAGCAGGTACGAGCAGTACTTC.

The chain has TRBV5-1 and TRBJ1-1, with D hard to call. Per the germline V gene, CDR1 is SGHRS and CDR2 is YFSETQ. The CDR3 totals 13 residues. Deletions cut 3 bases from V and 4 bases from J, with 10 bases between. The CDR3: CASSSQAGTEAFF. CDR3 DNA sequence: TGCGCCAGCAGCTCTCAGGCCGGCACTGAAGCTTTCTTT.

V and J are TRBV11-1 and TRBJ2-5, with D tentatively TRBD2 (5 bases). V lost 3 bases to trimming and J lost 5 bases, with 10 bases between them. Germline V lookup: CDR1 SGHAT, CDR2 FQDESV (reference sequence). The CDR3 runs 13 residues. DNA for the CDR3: TGTGCCAGCAGCTTTGGGAGAATGGAGACCCAGTACTTC. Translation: CASSFGRMETQYF.

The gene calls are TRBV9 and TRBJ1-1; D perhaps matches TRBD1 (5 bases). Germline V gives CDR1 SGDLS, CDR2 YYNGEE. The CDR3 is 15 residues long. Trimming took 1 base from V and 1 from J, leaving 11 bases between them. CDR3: CASSVHPGSNTEAFF. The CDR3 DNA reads TGTGCCAGCAGCGTACACCCAGGGTCGAACACTGAAGCTTTCTTT.

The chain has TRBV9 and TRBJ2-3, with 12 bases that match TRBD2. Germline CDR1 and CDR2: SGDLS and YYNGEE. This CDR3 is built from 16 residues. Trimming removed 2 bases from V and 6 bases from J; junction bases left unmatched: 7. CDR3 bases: TGTGCCAGCAGCGTCTCCGGGGGACTAGCGGGTGATACGCAGTATTTT. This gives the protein CASSVSGGLAGDTQYF.

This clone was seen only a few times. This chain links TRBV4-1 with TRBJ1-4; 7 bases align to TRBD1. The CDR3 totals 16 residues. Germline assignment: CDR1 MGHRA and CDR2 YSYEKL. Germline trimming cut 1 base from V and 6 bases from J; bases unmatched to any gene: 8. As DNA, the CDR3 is TGCGCCAGCAGCCAAGGGTACAGGGGAGCGGATGAAAAACTGTTTTTT. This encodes CASSQGYRGADEKLFF.

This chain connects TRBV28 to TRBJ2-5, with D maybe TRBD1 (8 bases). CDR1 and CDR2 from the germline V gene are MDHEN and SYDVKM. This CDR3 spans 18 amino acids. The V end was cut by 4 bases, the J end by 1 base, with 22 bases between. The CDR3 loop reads CASSWGGRQGPLQETQYF. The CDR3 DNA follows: TGTGCCAGCAGTTGGGGGGGGCGACAGGGGCCCCTCCAAGAGACCCAGTACTTC.

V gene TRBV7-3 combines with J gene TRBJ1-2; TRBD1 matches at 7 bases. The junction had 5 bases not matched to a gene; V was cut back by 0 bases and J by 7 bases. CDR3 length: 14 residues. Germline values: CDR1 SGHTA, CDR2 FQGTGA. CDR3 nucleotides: TGTGCCAGCAGCTTAACGGGACAGTCTACTGGCTACACCTTC. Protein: CASSLTGQSTGYTF.

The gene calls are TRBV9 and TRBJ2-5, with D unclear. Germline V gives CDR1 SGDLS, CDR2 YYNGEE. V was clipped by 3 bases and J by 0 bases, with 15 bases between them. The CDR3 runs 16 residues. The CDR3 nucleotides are TGTGCCAGCAGCGCAACCCCTGTGGAGTACCAAGAGACCCAGTACTTC. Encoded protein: CASSATPVEYQETQYF.

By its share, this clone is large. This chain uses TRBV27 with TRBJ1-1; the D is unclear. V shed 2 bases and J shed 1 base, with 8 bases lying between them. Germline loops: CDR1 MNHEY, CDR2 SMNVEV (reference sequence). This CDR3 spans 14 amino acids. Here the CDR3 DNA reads TGTGCCAGCAGTTTAGGCAGTTCGAACACTGAAGCTTTCTTT. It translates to CASSLGSSNTEAFF.

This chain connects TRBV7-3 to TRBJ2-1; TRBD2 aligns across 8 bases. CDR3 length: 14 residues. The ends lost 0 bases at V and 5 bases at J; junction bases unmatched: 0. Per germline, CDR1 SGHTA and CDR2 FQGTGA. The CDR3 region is CASSLTSGNNEQFF. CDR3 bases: TGTGCCAGCAGCTTAACTAGCGGGAACAATGAGCAGTTCTTC.

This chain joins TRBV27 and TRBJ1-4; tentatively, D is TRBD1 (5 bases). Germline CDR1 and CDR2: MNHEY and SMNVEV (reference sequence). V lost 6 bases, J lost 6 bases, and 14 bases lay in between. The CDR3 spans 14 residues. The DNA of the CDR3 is TGTGCCAGCAGGGGGCAGGGATATGATGAAAAACTGTTTTTT. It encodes CASRGQGYDEKLFF.

DNA of the CDR3: TGTGCCAGCAGCCTCTGGGGACAGGTGAACAATGAGCAGTTCTTC. This translates into CASSLWGQVNNEQFF. The J gene is TRBJ2-1, the V gene TRBV14; 8 nucleotides line up with TRBD1. With 4 bases clipped from V and 5 bases from J, the junction kept 7 bases outside the gene matches. The length of the CDR3 is 15 residues. Germline V gene data show CDR1 as SGHDN and CDR2 as FVKESK.

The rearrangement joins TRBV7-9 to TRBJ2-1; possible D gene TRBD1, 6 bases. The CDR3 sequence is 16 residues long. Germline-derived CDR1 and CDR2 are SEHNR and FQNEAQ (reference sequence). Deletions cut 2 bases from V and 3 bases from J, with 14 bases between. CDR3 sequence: CASSLRGGQGYNEQFF. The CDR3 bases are TGTGCCAGCAGCTTAAGAGGGGGTCAGGGCTACAATGAGCAGTTCTTC. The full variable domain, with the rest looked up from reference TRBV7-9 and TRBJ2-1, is DTGVSQNPRHKITKRGQNVTFRCDPISEHNRLYWYRQTLGQGPEFLTYFQNEAQLEKSRLLSDRFSAERPKGSFSTLEIQRTEQGDSAMYLCASSLRGGQGYNEQFFGPGTRLTVL.

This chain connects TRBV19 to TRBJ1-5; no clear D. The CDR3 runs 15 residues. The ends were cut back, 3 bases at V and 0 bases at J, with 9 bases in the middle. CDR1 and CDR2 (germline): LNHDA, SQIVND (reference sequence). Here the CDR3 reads CASSIQTYSNQPQHF. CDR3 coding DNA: TGTGCCAGTAGTATCCAGACATATAGCAATCAGCCCCAGCATTTT.